The entry below describes one T cell receptor (beta chain). Its antigen is unidentified. This CDR3 is 14 amino acids long. The germline V gene has CDR1 SGHAT and CDR2 FQNNGV. J was trimmed by 10 bases and V by 2 bases; bases with no gene match: 6. The time point denotes: baseline pretreatment blood. The treatment here: 15 Gy SBRT to primary tumor, nephrectomy 4 weeks later. Clear cell pathology was present in this patient's renal cell carcinoma. This sample stems from a study of radiation and T cells in renal cell carcinoma. Study-level findings and limits: In blood, top tumor clones expanded by 2 weeks, shrinking by 4.

Clones were sequenced by immunoSEQ multiplex PCR, and TCRdb holds only the in-frame ones, with some missing. The sample has 150,000 or so clones, roughly 90% seen once. The V and J genes are TRBV11-2 and TRBJ2-1; 9 bases align to TRBD1. The TCR was taken from a woman between 65 and 79 years old with renal cell carcinoma. This specimen consisted of blood, obtained from a patient whose treatment included radiotherapy and nephrectomy. In DNA, the CDR3 is TGTGCCAGCAGCTTATCGGGACAGGGTAACGAGCAGTTCTTC. The encoded protein is CASSLSGQGNEQFF.